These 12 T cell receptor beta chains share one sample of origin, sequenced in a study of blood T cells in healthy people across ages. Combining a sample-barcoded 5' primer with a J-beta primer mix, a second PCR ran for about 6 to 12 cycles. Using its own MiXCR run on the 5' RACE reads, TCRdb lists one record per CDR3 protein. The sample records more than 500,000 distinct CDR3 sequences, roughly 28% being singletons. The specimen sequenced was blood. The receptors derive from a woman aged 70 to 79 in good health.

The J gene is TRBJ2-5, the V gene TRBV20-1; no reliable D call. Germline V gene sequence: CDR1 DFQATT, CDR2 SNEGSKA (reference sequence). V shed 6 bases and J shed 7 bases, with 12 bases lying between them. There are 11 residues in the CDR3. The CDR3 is CSAQHDRTQYF. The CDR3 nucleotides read TGCAGTGCCCAGCATGACCGGACCCAGTACTTC.

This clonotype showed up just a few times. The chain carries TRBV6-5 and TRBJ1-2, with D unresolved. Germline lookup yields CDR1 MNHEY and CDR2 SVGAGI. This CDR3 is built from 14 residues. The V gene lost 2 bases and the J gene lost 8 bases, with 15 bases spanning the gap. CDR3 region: CASSYGFGIGGYTF. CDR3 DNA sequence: TGTGCCAGCAGTTACGGGTTTGGGATCGGCGGCTACACCTTC.

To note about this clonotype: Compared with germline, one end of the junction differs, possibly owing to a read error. The CDR3 here is CASSLLGQETKYF. In DNA form, the CDR3 reads TGTGCCAGCAGTTTATTAGGCCAAGAGACCAAGTACTTC. The chain employs TRBV12-3 or TRBV12-4 and TRBJ2-5; D unresolved. This CDR3 has 13 amino acids.

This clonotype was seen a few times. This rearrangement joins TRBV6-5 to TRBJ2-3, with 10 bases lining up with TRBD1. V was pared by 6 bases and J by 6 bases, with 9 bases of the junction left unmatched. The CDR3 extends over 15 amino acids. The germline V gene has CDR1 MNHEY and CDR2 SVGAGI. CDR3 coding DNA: TGTGCCAGCAGCTACGGACAGGGGGGAAAGGATACGCAGTATTTT. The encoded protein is CASSYGQGGKDTQYF.

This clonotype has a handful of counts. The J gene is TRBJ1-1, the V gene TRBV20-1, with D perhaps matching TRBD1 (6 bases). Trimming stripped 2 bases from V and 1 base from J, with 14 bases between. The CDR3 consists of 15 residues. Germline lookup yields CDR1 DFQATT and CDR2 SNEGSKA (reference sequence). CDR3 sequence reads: CSARQGRGGNTEAFF. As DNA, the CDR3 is TGCAGTGCTAGACAGGGAAGGGGGGGGAACACTGAAGCTTTCTTT.

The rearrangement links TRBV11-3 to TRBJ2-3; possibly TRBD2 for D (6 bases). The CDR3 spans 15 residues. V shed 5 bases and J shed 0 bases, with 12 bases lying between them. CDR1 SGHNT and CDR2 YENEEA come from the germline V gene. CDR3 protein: CASSPIAESTDTQYF. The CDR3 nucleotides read TGTGCCAGCAGCCCGATAGCGGAGAGCACAGATACGCAGTATTTT.

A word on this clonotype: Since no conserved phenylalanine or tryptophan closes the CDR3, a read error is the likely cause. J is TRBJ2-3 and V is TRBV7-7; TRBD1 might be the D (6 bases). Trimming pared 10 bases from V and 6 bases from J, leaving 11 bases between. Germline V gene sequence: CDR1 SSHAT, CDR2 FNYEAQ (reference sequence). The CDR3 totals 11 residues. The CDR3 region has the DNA TGTGCCACCCGAAGGGGGGATACGCAGTATCTT. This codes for CATRRGDTQYL.

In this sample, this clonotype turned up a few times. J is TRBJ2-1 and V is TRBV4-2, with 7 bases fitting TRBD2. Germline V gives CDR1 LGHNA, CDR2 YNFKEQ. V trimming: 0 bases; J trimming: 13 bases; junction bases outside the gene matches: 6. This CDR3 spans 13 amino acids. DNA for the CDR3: TGTGCCAGCAGCCAAGATGAAGCGGGGAGCCAGTTCTTC. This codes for CASSQDEAGSQFF.

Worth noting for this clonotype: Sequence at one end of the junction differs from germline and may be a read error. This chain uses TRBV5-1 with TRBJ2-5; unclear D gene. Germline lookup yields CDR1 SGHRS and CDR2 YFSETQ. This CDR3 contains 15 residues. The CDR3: CASSSGAGPQETRYF. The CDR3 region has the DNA TGCGCCAGCAGCTCAGGAGCTGGCCCGCAAGAGACCCGGTACTTC.

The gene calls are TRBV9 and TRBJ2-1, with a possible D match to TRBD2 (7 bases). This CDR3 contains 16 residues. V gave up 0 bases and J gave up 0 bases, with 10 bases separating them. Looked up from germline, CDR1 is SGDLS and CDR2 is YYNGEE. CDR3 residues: CASSVGGGPSYNEQFF. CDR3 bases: TGTGCCAGCAGCGTAGGCGGGGGCCCCTCCTACAATGAGCAGTTCTTC. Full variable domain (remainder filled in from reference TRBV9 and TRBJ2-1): DSGVTQTPKHLITATGQRVTLRCSPRSGDLSVYWYQQSLDQGLQFLIQYYNGEERAKGNILERFSAQQFPDLHSELNLSSLELGDSALYFCASSVGGGPSYNEQFFGPGTRLTVL.

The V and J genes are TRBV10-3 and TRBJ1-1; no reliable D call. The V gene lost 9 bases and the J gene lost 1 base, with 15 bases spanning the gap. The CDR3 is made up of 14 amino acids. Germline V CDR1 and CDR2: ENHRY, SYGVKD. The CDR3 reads CAIAPVTENTEAFF. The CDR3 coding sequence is TGTGCCATAGCCCCGGTGACCGAGAACACTGAAGCTTTCTTT.

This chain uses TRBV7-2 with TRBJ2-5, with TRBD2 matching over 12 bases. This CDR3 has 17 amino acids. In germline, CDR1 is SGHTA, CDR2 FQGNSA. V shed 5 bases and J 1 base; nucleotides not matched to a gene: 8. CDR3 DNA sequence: TGTGCCAGCAGCCCGAGGACTAGCGGGGTCGTCCAAGAGACCCAGTACTTC. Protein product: CASSPRTSGVVQETQYF.